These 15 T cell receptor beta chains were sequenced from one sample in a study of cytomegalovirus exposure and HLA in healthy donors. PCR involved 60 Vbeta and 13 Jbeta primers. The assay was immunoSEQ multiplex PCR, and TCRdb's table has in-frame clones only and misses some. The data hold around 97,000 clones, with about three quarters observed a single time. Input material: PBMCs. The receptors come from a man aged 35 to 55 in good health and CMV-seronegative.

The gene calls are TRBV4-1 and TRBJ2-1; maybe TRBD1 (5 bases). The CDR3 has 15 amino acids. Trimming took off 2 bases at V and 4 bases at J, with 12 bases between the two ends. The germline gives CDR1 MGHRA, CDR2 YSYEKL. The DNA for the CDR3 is TGCGCCAGCAGCCAACTAGGGGCCTCGTACAATGAGCAGTTCTTC. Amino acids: CASSQLGASYNEQFF.

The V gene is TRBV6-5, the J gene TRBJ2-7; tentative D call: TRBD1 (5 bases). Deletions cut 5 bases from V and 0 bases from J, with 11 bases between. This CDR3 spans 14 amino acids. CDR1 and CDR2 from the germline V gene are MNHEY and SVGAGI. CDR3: CASSPRQFSYEQYF. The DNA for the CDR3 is TGTGCCAGCAGTCCAAGACAGTTCTCCTACGAGCAGTACTTC.

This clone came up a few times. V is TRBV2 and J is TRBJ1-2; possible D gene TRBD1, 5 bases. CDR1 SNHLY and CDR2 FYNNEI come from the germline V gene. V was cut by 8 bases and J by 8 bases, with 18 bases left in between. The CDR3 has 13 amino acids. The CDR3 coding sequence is TGTGCCAGCGGAGATAGGGGCCGCGGAGGCTACACCTTC. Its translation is CASGDRGRGGYTF.

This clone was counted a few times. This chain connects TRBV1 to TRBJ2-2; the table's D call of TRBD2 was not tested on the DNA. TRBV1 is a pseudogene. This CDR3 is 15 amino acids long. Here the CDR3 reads CTSWRGASNTGELFF. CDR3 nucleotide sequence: TGCACCAGCTGGCGGGGGGCCTCGAACACCGGGGAGCTGTTTTTT.

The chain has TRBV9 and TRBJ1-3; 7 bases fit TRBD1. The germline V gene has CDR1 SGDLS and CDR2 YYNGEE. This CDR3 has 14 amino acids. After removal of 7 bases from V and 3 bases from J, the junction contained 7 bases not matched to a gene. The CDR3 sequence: CASGETGNGNTIYF. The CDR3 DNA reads TGTGCCAGCGGTGAGACAGGGAATGGAAACACCATATATTTT.

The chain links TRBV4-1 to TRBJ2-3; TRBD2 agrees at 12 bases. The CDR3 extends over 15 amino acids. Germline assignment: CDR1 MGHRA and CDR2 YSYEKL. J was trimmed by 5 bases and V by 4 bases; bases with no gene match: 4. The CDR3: CASSRLAGEGDTQYF. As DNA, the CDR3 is TGCGCCAGCAGCCGACTAGCGGGGGAAGGAGATACGCAGTATTTT.

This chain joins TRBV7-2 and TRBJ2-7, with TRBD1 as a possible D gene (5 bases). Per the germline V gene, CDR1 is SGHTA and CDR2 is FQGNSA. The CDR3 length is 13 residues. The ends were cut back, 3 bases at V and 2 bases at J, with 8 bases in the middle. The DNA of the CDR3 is TGTGCCAGCAGCTTTCAGGGAACCTACGAGCAGTACTTC. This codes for CASSFQGTYEQYF.

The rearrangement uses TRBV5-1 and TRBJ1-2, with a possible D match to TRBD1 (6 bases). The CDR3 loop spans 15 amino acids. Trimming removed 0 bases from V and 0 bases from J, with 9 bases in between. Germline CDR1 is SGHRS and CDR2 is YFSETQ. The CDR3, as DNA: TGCGCCAGCAGCTTGGCCGGGACACCTAACTATGGCTACACCTTC. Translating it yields CASSLAGTPNYGYTF.

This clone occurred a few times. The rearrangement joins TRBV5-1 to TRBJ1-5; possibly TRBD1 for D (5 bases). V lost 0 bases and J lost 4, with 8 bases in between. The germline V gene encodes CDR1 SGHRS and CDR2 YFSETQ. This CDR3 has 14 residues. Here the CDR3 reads CASSLGAGNQPQHF. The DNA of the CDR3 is TGCGCCAGCAGCTTGGGGGCAGGGAATCAGCCCCAGCATTTT.

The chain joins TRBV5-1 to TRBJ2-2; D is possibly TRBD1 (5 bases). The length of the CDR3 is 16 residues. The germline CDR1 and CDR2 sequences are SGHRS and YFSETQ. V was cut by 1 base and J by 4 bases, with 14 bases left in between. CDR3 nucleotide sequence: TGCGCCAGCAGCTTGTTAACAGGTTTCCGCACCGGGGAGCTGTTTTTT. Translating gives CASSLLTGFRTGELFF.

The chain's CDR3 is CASSQERGWTEAFF. The CDR3 DNA is TGTGCCAGTAGTCAGGAAAGAGGGTGGACTGAAGCTTTCTTT. The chain couples TRBV19 to TRBJ1-1; D gene uncertain. Deletions cut 5 bases from V and 5 bases from J, with 15 bases between. Germline CDR1 reads LNHDA; CDR2 reads SQIVND (reference sequence). This CDR3 comprises 14 residues.

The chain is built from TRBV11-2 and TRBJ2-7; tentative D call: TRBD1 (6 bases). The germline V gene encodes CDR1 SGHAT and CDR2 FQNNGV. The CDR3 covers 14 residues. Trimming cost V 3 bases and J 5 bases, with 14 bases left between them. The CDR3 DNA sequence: TGTGCCAGCAGCTTGAGGACAGCTAGGGACGAGCAGTACTTC. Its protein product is CASSLRTARDEQYF.

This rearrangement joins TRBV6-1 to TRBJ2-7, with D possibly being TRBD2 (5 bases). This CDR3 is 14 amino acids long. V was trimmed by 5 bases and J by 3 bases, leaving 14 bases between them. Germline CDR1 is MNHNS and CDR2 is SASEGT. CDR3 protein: CASSPRVSRYEQYF. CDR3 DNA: TGTGCCAGCAGTCCGCGGGTCTCGCGCTACGAGCAGTACTTC.

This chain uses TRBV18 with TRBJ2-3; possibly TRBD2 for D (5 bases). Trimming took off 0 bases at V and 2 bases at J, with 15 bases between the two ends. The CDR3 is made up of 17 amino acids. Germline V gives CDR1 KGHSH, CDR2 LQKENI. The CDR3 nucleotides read TGTGCCAGCTCACCACCGACGGGATCGACGCTCACAGATACGCAGTATTTT. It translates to CASSPPTGSTLTDTQYF. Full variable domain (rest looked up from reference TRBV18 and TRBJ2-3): NAGVMQNPRHLVRRRGQEARLRCSPMKGHSHVYWYRQLPEEGLKFMVYLQKENIIDESGMPKERFSAEFPKEGPSILRIQQVVRGDSAAYFCASSPPTGSTLTDTQYFGPGTRLTVL.

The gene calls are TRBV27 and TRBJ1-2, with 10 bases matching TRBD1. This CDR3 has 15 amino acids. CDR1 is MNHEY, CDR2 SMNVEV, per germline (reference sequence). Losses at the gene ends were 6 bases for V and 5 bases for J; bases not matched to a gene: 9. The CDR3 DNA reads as TGTGCCAGCAGGAACGTTGACAGGGGGCCATATGGCTACACCTTC. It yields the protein CASRNVDRGPYGYTF.